The 17 T cell receptor beta chains below come from one sample, sequenced in a study of CD8+ T cells in alopecia areata. TCR sequencing used cDNA made by reverse transcription of extracted RNA. Here immunoSEQ multiplex PCR was the method, and the copy in TCRdb shows in-frame clones only, minus some. Of 150,000 to 190,000 clones detected, 40% to 60% appear once; the ten largest clones hold around 19%. The source material was CD8+ T cells sorted from blood, sampled at week 0. The receptors derive from a human donor with alopecia areata.

This clone was recorded a few times. V usage is TRBV7-9 and J usage is TRBJ1-1; D gene ambiguous. Germline values: CDR1 SEHNR, CDR2 FQNEAQ (reference sequence). The CDR3 totals 13 residues. Trimming left V 4 bases short and J 4 bases short, with 10 bases between. This CDR3 reads CASSSDLSTEAFF. The CDR3 bases are TGTGCCAGCAGCTCCGATCTAAGCACTGAAGCTTTCTTT.

This clone has more than one count but fewer than ten. The chain employs TRBV28 and TRBJ2-5; tentative D call: TRBD1 (6 bases). CDR3 length equals 13 residues. The V end was cut by 3 bases, the J end by 3 bases, with 8 bases between. Germline CDR1 reads MDHEN; CDR2 reads SYDVKM. The CDR3 is CASSLSGEETQYF. In DNA form, the CDR3 reads TGTGCCAGCAGTTTGTCAGGGGAAGAGACCCAGTACTTC.

The CDR3 is CATSRDSMWGSYNEQFF. The CDR3 nucleotides are TGTGCCACCAGCAGAGATAGCATGTGGGGCTCCTACAATGAGCAGTTCTTC. J is TRBJ2-1 and V is TRBV15, with D unclear. The CDR3 sequence is 17 residues long. The V end lost 0 bases, the J end lost 0 bases, and 12 bases lay between the germline ends. Germline CDR1 and CDR2: LNHNV and YYDKDF (reference sequence).

The gene calls are TRBV6-1 and TRBJ1-1; D perhaps matches TRBD1 (6 bases). Germline V gene sequence: CDR1 MNHNS, CDR2 SASEGT. V shed 6 bases and J shed 1 base, with 9 bases lying between them. CDR3 length equals 13 residues. The CDR3 DNA is TGTGCCAGCAGAACAGGGCAGAACACTGAAGCTTTCTTT. Translation gives CASRTGQNTEAFF.

The CDR3 sequence: CAWKGGLYTEAFF. CDR3 bases: TGTGCCTGGAAAGGGGGGTTGTACACTGAAGCTTTCTTT. This chain links TRBV30 with TRBJ1-1; possibly TRBD1 for D (6 bases). V was pared by 4 bases and J by 3 bases, with 12 bases between. Per germline, CDR1 GTSNPN and CDR2 SVGIG (reference sequence). The CDR3 loop spans 13 amino acids.

This clone has just a few counts. The chain has TRBV7-3 and TRBJ1-1; D might be TRBD1 (5 bases). Germline V gene lookup returns CDR1 SGHTA and CDR2 FQGTGA. The ends were cut back, 2 bases at V and 6 bases at J, with 13 bases in the middle. The CDR3 spans 14 residues. CDR3: CASSLFDSHPEAFF. The CDR3, as DNA: TGTGCCAGCAGCTTATTCGACAGCCACCCTGAAGCTTTCTTT.

This rearrangement joins TRBV6-5 to TRBJ1-2; 7 bases fit TRBD1. Germline trimming cut 8 bases from V and 4 bases from J; bases unmatched to any gene: 10. In germline, CDR1 is MNHEY, CDR2 SVGAGI. This CDR3 is 14 amino acids long. The CDR3 DNA follows: TGTGCCAGCGGCAGGACAGGATTGGTCTATGGCTACACCTTC. Its protein product is CASGRTGLVYGYTF.

This rearrangement joins TRBV11-3 to TRBJ2-2; tentatively, D is TRBD1 or TRBD2 (5 bases each). The CDR3 spans 15 residues. Looked up from germline, CDR1 is SGHNT and CDR2 is YENEEA. V lost 5 bases to trimming and J lost 4 bases, with 14 bases between them. CDR3 sequence: CASSSRDRRTGELFF. As DNA, the CDR3 is TGTGCCAGCAGCAGTAGGGACCGACGCACCGGGGAGCTGTTTTTT. The variable domain in full, completed from reference TRBV11-3 and TRBJ2-2, reads EAGVVQSPRYKIIEKKQPVAFWCNPISGHNTLYWYLQNLGQGPELLIRYENEEAVDDSQLPKDRFSAERLKGVDSTLKIQPAELGDSAVYLCASSSRDRRTGELFFGEGSRLTVL.

This clone was found a few times. The genes are TRBV29-1 and TRBJ2-1; D is possibly TRBD1 (6 bases). Per the germline V gene, CDR1 is SQVTM and CDR2 is ANQGSEA. V was shortened by 2 bases and J by 7 bases, with 18 bases between the two germline ends. CDR3 length: 15 amino acids. The CDR3 bases are TGCAGCGTTGAACTTATTCAGGGGTACGAGAATGAGCAGTTCTTC. Residues: CSVELIQGYENEQFF.

This clone was observed a handful of times. The V and J genes are TRBV19 and TRBJ1-2; TRBD1 aligns across 7 bases. After removal of 5 bases from V and 1 base from J, the junction contained 7 bases not matched to a gene. This CDR3 is built from 15 residues. The germline V gene encodes CDR1 LNHDA and CDR2 SQIVND (reference sequence). This CDR3 is CASSPTDRLNYGYTF. In DNA form, the CDR3 reads TGTGCCAGTAGTCCCACGGACAGGCTTAACTATGGCTACACCTTC.

The chain uses TRBV5-1 and TRBJ1-2; no clear D gene. Trimming shortened V by 1 base and J by 8 bases, and 21 bases separated the two germline ends. CDR1 is SGHRS and CDR2 is YFSETQ in the germline V gene. The CDR3 has 16 amino acids. The CDR3 coding sequence is TGCGCCAGCAGCTTGACCCCGGGAGAGGGCGCGGGAGGCTACACCTTC. Residues: CASSLTPGEGAGGYTF.

This chain joins TRBV9 and TRBJ1-1, with TRBD1 as a possible D gene (5 bases). V was clipped by 0 bases and J by 1 base, with 10 bases between them. CDR3 length equals 15 residues. The germline V gene has CDR1 SGDLS and CDR2 YYNGEE. The CDR3 DNA follows: TGTGCCAGCAGCGTAGAGGCAGGGTCGAACACTGAAGCTTTCTTT. As protein: CASSVEAGSNTEAFF.

This chain joins TRBV2 and TRBJ2-1; no clear D. Trimming cost V 6 bases and J 0 bases, with 9 bases left between them. The CDR3 sequence is 14 residues long. Germline values: CDR1 SNHLY, CDR2 FYNNEI. The CDR3 protein is CASSPADSYNEQFF. The DNA of the CDR3 is TGTGCCAGCAGCCCGGCGGACTCCTACAATGAGCAGTTCTTC.

This chain links TRBV9 with TRBJ2-3; 7 nucleotides match TRBD2. CDR3 length equals 16 residues. J gave up 2 bases and V 3 bases, and 9 bases lay outside the gene matches. Per germline, CDR1 SGDLS and CDR2 YYNGEE. The CDR3 protein is CASSAKLASATDTQYF. CDR3 in DNA: TGTGCCAGCAGCGCTAAACTAGCGTCTGCCACAGATACGCAGTATTTT.

V and J are TRBV13 and TRBJ2-5, with TRBD1 matching over 7 bases. Per the germline V gene, CDR1 is PRHDT and CDR2 is FYEKMQ (reference sequence). CDR3 length: 15 amino acids. Trimming removed 4 bases from V and 5 bases from J; junction bases left unmatched: 10. The CDR3 loop reads CASSSERGRRETQYF. The CDR3 nucleotides read TGTGCCAGCAGCTCAGAAAGGGGGCGAAGGGAGACCCAGTACTTC.

This clone was seen only a few times. J is TRBJ1-1 and V is TRBV30; TRBD1 agrees at 7 bases. CDR3 length: 12 amino acids. V lost 4 bases to trimming and J lost 6 bases; unmatched junction nucleotides: 5. From germline, CDR1 is GTSNPN and CDR2 SVGIG (reference sequence). CDR3 in DNA: TGTGCCTGGACAGACAGGGCACCTGAAGCTTTCTTT. It encodes CAWTDRAPEAFF.

This rearrangement joins TRBV7-3 to TRBJ2-5; D perhaps matches TRBD2 (6 bases). The CDR3 runs 17 residues. V was pared by 2 bases and J by 2 bases, with 18 bases between. The germline gives CDR1 SGHTA, CDR2 FQGTGA. CDR3 in DNA: TGTGCCAGCAGCTTACATCGACGGGGGTCTCCACAAGAGACCCAGTACTTC. Protein: CASSLHRRGSPQETQYF.